Below are 18 T cell receptor beta chains sequenced from a single sample in a study of response to subunit inactivated influenza vaccine. TCRdb redid the calling of the RT-PCR reads with MiXCR, one entry per CDR3 protein. The profile shows 550,000 to 650,000 distinct CDR3 sequences, 10% to 15% of them singletons. This sample comprised PBMCs from blood, obtained on the day of vaccination. Every receptor here comes from a man aged 45-65 years who received an inactivated influenza vaccine.

The chain employs TRBV2 and TRBJ1-1; TRBD1 might be the D (5 bases). CDR1 and CDR2 from the germline V gene are SNHLY and FYNNEI. Trimming cost V 6 bases and J 2 bases, with 10 bases left between them. This CDR3 is 13 amino acids long. CDR3 bases: TGTGCCAGCAGGCTACAGGTTAACACTGAAGCTTTCTTT. Its protein product is CASRLQVNTEAFF.

As to this clonotype: This may be a read error, as it is one base from a much larger clone. The CDR3 loop is CASSIAGGSNQPHHF. DNA of the CDR3: TGTGCCAGTAGTATAGCTGGGGGTAGCAATCAGCCCCATCATTTT. This chain links TRBV19 with TRBJ1-5, with D possibly TRBD1 on 5 matching bases. The germline V gene has CDR1 LNHDA and CDR2 SQIVND (reference sequence). This CDR3 comprises 15 residues.

The sample holds many counts of this clonotype. The chain joins TRBV3-1 to TRBJ2-4; 8 bases agree with TRBD1. This CDR3 spans 16 amino acids. The junction had 6 bases not matched to a gene; V was cut back by 2 bases and J by 3 bases. From germline, CDR1 is LGHDT and CDR2 YNNKEL (reference sequence). CDR3 bases: TGTGCCAGCAGCCAACGACAGGGGTTTGGCAAAAACATTCAGTACTTC. Protein product: CASSQRQGFGKNIQYF.

This clonotype came up a few times. The genes are TRBV7-9 and TRBJ2-2, with D tentatively TRBD1 or TRBD2 (5 bases each). V was trimmed by 2 bases and J by 7 bases, leaving 11 bases between them. Germline CDR1 is SEHNR and CDR2 is FQNEAQ (reference sequence). CDR3 length: 14 residues. CDR3 sequence: CASSLPGTGGELFF. In DNA form, the CDR3 reads TGTGCCAGCAGCTTACCGGGGACCGGCGGGGAGCTGTTTTTT.

Remarks on this clonotype: One end of the junction does not line up with germline, which may come from a read error. This chain connects TRBV15 to TRBJ2-7, with D possibly TRBD2 on 5 matching bases. The CDR3 is 14 amino acids. The germline CDR1 and CDR2 sequences are LNHNV and YYDKDF (reference sequence). CDR3 protein: CATSRETLTGSSHF. The CDR3 coding sequence is TGTGCCACCAGCAGAGAAACTTTGACGGGAAGCAGTCACTTC.

This clonotype was seen more than once but under ten times. The chain joins TRBV29-1 to TRBJ2-7, with 8 bases identical to TRBD1. CDR1 is SQVTM, CDR2 ANQGSEA, per germline. This CDR3 has 13 residues. V lost 7 bases to trimming and J lost 4 bases; unmatched junction nucleotides: 9. CDR3 in amino acids: CSGTGTGAYEQYF. The CDR3 coding sequence is TGCAGCGGTACCGGGACAGGTGCTTACGAGCAGTACTTC.

Comments on this clonotype: This may come from a read error, since a much larger clone is one base off. The V and J genes are TRBV12-3 or TRBV12-4 and TRBJ2-7, with unresolved D. The CDR3 sequence is 13 residues long. The CDR3 DNA reads as TGTGCCACCAGTTTCAGCACTGGCTACGAGCAGTACTTC. Translation gives CATSFSTGYEQYF.

This sequence joins TRBV20-1 and TRBJ2-7, with 8 bases lining up with TRBD1. CDR3 length equals 13 residues. The V and J ends lost 6 bases and 6 bases, in that order; junction bases with no gene match: 10. Germline CDR1 DFQATT, CDR2 SNEGSKA (reference sequence). The CDR3, as DNA: TGCAGTGCCCCGTGGGACAGGTCCGCCGAGCAGTACTTC. This sequence encodes CSAPWDRSAEQYF.

This clonotype was seen at least ten times. This rearrangement joins TRBV10-3 to TRBJ2-7; no reliable D call. This CDR3 region has 15 residues. Trimming removed 5 bases at V and 1 base at J, with 15 bases between. The germline V gene has CDR1 ENHRY and CDR2 SYGVKD. In DNA form, the CDR3 reads TGTGCCATCAGTTCGGCATCGACACAATCCTACGAGCAGTACTTC. Residues: CAISSASTQSYEQYF.

The chain is built from TRBV5-5 and TRBJ1-2; no reliable D call. Per germline, CDR1 SGHKS and CDR2 YYEKEE (reference sequence). V lost 4 bases and J lost 7, with 11 bases in between. This CDR3 has 12 residues. In nucleotides, the CDR3 is TGTGCCAGCAGCGACGGTGACCGTGGCTACACCTTC. It specifies CASSDGDRGYTF.

This clonotype was observed a handful of times. The chain is built from TRBV7-9 and TRBJ1-3; D uncertain. The length of the CDR3 is 17 residues. The germline V and J ends were trimmed by 5 bases and 0 bases, with 17 bases remaining between them. Per the germline V gene, CDR1 is SEHNR and CDR2 is FQNEAQ (reference sequence). CDR3 in amino acids: CASSLDLGRRSGNTIYF. For the CDR3, the DNA is TGTGCCAGCAGCCTGGACCTCGGCCGCCGCTCTGGAAACACCATATATTTT.

This clonotype was observed a few times. The chain couples TRBV5-6 to TRBJ2-2; D unclear. In germline, CDR1 is SGHDT, CDR2 YYEEEE. V was pared by 0 bases and J by 0 bases, with 12 bases between. The CDR3 length is 17 residues. CDR3 protein: CASSLAWRNANTGELFF. Written as DNA, the CDR3 is TGTGCCAGCAGCTTGGCGTGGCGGAACGCGAACACCGGGGAGCTGTTTTTT.

This clonotype occurred many times. V usage is TRBV7-9 and J usage is TRBJ1-1, with 7 positions matching TRBD1. The CDR3 has 17 residues. The V and J ends lost 2 bases and 1 base, in that order; junction bases with no gene match: 10. CDR1 is SEHNR and CDR2 is FQNEAQ in the germline V gene (reference sequence). The chain's CDR3 is CASSLSRGGTGNTEAFF. The CDR3 DNA is TGTGCCAGCAGCTTATCAAGAGGGGGCACTGGGAACACTGAAGCTTTCTTT.

V is TRBV7-2 and J is TRBJ2-2; D unclear. V was cut by 1 base and J by 7 bases, with 7 bases left in between. This CDR3 is built from 13 residues. CDR1 and CDR2 from the germline V gene are SGHTA and FQGNSA. The CDR3 DNA follows: TGTGCCAGCAGCTTAGGCTTCGGCGGGGAGCTGTTTTTT. Amino acid sequence: CASSLGFGGELFF.

The chain employs TRBV12-3 or TRBV12-4 and TRBJ2-2, with TRBD1 matching over 7 bases. V was clipped by 7 bases and J by 7 bases; unmatched bases: 9. This CDR3 comprises 14 residues. The CDR3 nucleotides read TGTGCCAGCACCCCTAACAGGGGCATCGGGGAGCTGTTTTTT. Translating it yields CASTPNRGIGELFF.

The chain carries TRBV5-1 and TRBJ1-1, with TRBD1 as a possible D gene (6 bases). The V end was cut by 4 bases, the J end by 4 bases, with 20 bases between. The CDR3 sequence is 16 residues long. The germline V gene encodes CDR1 SGHRS and CDR2 YFSETQ. CDR3 region: CASSARRGGAPTEAFF. CDR3 coding DNA: TGCGCCAGCAGCGCGCGGCGTGGGGGGGCGCCCACTGAAGCTTTCTTT.

There are a few counts of this clonotype. The J gene is TRBJ2-2, the V gene TRBV4-3; 14 nucleotides align to TRBD2. CDR1 is LGHNA and CDR2 is YSLEER in the germline V gene. The CDR3 runs 17 residues. V was clipped by 2 bases and J by 4 bases; unmatched bases: 3. CDR3 protein: CASSQLGLAGGTGELFF. CDR3 nucleotide sequence: TGCGCCAGCAGCCAACTCGGACTAGCGGGAGGCACCGGGGAGCTGTTTTTT.

This clonotype was seen repeatedly, ten times or more. The chain employs TRBV5-5 and TRBJ2-3; D not resolved. Trimming took 2 bases from V and 8 from J, leaving 6 bases between them. In germline, CDR1 is SGHKS, CDR2 YYEKEE (reference sequence). This CDR3 contains 11 residues. CDR3 sequence (DNA): TGTGCCAGCAGCTTAGAGGTTACGCAGTATTTT. The encoded protein is CASSLEVTQYF.